This passage covers 15 T cell receptor beta chains from one sample sequenced in a study of CD8 T cells in ankylosing spondylitis. The study's findings and limits: Seemingly characteristic of ankylosing spondylitis blood was a TCR beta motif consisting of roughly 8 highly homologous variants.

Each CDR3 protein gets one entry after TCRdb re-called the 5' RACE reads with MiXCR. The sample records fewer than 450,000 distinct CDR3 sequences, 17% being singletons. Which antigens these TCRs recognize remains unknown. The material sequenced was blood, either unsorted or a sorted T cell fraction (not recorded which). These receptors all come from a male donor with ankylosing spondylitis.

V and J are TRBV7-6 and TRBJ2-7, with D possibly being TRBD2 (5 bases). Germline lookup yields CDR1 SGHVS and CDR2 FNYEAQ. The germline V and J ends were trimmed by 4 bases and 6 bases, with 16 bases remaining between them. The CDR3 spans 14 residues. DNA of the CDR3: TGTGCCAGCAGCTCGAGCGCGGCGGGTAGCGAGCAGTACTTC. Amino acids: CASSSSAAGSEQYF.

This chain joins TRBV10-3 and TRBJ2-7, with 10 bases matching TRBD2. Germline CDR1 and CDR2: ENHRY and SYGVKD. Germline trimming cut 4 bases from V and 4 bases from J; bases unmatched to any gene: 1. CDR3 length equals 13 residues. The chain's CDR3 is CAISGLAGYEQYF. The CDR3 nucleotides read TGTGCCATCAGTGGACTAGCGGGTTACGAGCAGTACTTC.

There are a few counts of this clonotype. The chain links TRBV20-1 to TRBJ1-2; D perhaps matches TRBD1 (6 bases). The CDR3 is made up of 17 amino acids. Trimming cost V 3 bases and J 5 bases, with 25 bases left between them. The germline CDR1 and CDR2 sequences are DFQATT and SNEGSKA (reference sequence). The CDR3 nucleotides read TGCAGTGCTAGTTCGGACGCATTGGGGGCATTAACATATGGCTACACCTTC. It codes for CSASSDALGALTYGYTF.

This clonotype was found many times. CDR3 coding DNA: TGTGCCAGCAGCCCTCCGGGCCGGGACACCGGGGAGCTGTTTTTT. It is translated as CASSPPGRDTGELFF. V gene TRBV11-2 combines with J gene TRBJ2-2; D not certain. This CDR3 spans 15 amino acids. The germline CDR1 and CDR2 sequences are SGHAT and FQNNGV. The V end was cut by 5 bases, the J end by 3 bases, with 13 bases between.

The chain joins TRBV2 to TRBJ1-2; maybe TRBD1 (6 bases). CDR1 is SNHLY, CDR2 FYNNEI, per germline. This CDR3 is built from 14 residues. Trimming removed 5 bases from V and 4 bases from J, with 14 bases in between. CDR3 in amino acids: CASSTQGSPYGYTF. The DNA of the CDR3 is TGTGCCAGCAGTACACAGGGTTCCCCCTATGGCTACACCTTC.

The chain couples TRBV20-1 to TRBJ2-7; TRBD1 aligns across 8 bases. This CDR3 is 15 amino acids long. The V gene's germline CDR1 is DFQATT and CDR2 SNEGSKA (reference sequence). Germline trimming cut 0 bases from V and 0 bases from J; bases unmatched to any gene: 4. Written as DNA, the CDR3 is TGCAGTGCTAGAGATGACAGGGGCAACTCCTACGAGCAGTACTTC. Translation gives CSARDDRGNSYEQYF.

This clonotype was picked up a small number of times. The V call is TRBV11-2, the J call TRBJ2-1, with D maybe TRBD2 (5 bases). V was clipped by 3 bases and J by 8 bases, with 11 bases between them. Germline V gene data show CDR1 as SGHAT and CDR2 as FQNNGV. The CDR3 loop spans 13 amino acids. This chain's CDR3 is CASSFSLAHEQFF. Written as DNA, the CDR3 is TGTGCCAGCAGCTTCTCCCTAGCCCATGAGCAGTTCTTC.

This clonotype occurred a few times. The V call is TRBV6-5, the J call TRBJ2-7, with 8 bases aligning to TRBD2. This CDR3 has 13 residues. Trimming cost V 4 bases and J 3 bases; bases outside gene matches: 2. Germline CDR1 reads MNHEY; CDR2 reads SVGAGI. CDR3 DNA: TGTGCCAGCAGTTCAACTAGCGGCTACGAGCAGTACTTC. This encodes CASSSTSGYEQYF.

This clonotype was counted between two and nine times. V gene TRBV29-1 combines with J gene TRBJ2-5; 14 nucleotides agree with TRBD2. V lost 6 bases and J lost 4; bases outside the gene matches: 4. Per germline, CDR1 SQVTM and CDR2 ANQGSEA. The CDR3 contains 14 residues. CDR3: CSVGTSGRRETQYF. The CDR3 nucleotides read TGCAGCGTGGGGACTAGCGGGAGACGAGAGACCCAGTACTTC.

This clonotype was recorded at least ten times. V gene TRBV7-2 combines with J gene TRBJ2-1, with TRBD2 matching 9 bases. Germline assignment: CDR1 SGHTA and CDR2 FQGNSA. This CDR3 comprises 15 residues. The trim removed 2 bases at V and 5 bases at J, leaving 4 bases unmatched. CDR3 loop: CASSLRLADNNEQFF. The CDR3 DNA reads TGTGCCAGCAGCTTAAGACTAGCGGATAACAATGAGCAGTTCTTC.

This clonotype was detected a few times. This chain uses TRBV2 with TRBJ1-5; TRBD1 is a possible D gene (5 bases). Germline values: CDR1 SNHLY, CDR2 FYNNEI. This CDR3 contains 13 residues. V was shortened by 7 bases and J by 7 bases, with 14 bases between the two germline ends. CDR3 DNA sequence: TGTGCCAGCAAGGGGCAGGGAGACCAGCCCCAGCATTTT. This sequence encodes CASKGQGDQPQHF.

This clonotype was recorded many times. The chain combines TRBV5-1 with TRBJ1-4, with TRBD1 as a possible D gene (6 bases). V was shortened by 1 base and J by 8 bases, with 12 bases between the two germline ends. The CDR3 contains 14 residues. Germline V gene sequence: CDR1 SGHRS, CDR2 YFSETQ. CDR3 region: CASSLYPDSEKLFF. In nucleotides, the CDR3 is TGCGCCAGCAGCTTGTACCCGGACAGCGAAAAACTGTTTTTT. Filled out from reference TRBV5-1 and TRBJ1-4, the complete variable domain reads KAGVTQTPRYLIKTRGQQVTLSCSPISGHRSVSWYQQTPGQGLQFLFEYFSETQRNKGNFPGRFSGRQFSNSRSEMNVSTLELGDSALYLCASSLYPDSEKLFFGSGTQLSVL.

This clonotype has only a few counts. The chain couples TRBV4-3 to TRBJ2-3; D assignment may be TRBD1 or TRBD2 (5 bases each). Germline assignment: CDR1 LGHNA and CDR2 YSLEER. V gave up 0 bases and J gave up 2 bases, with 12 bases separating them. The CDR3 has 16 residues. CDR3 in DNA: TGCGCCAGCAGCCAAGACCGGGACCCCTTCACAGATACGCAGTATTTT. This encodes CASSQDRDPFTDTQYF.

The DNA for the CDR3 is TGCGCCAGCAGCTTACTCATCCCGGGGGTCCAAGAGACCCAGTACTTC. This gives the protein CASSLLIPGVQETQYF. The chain combines TRBV5-1 with TRBJ2-5; D is possibly TRBD2 (6 bases). The CDR3 is 16 residues long. CDR1 and CDR2 from the germline V gene are SGHRS and YFSETQ. V lost 2 bases and J lost 1, with 15 bases in between. The complete variable domain, with remaining parts taken from reference TRBV5-1 and TRBJ2-5, reads KAGVTQTPRYLIKTRGQQVTLSCSPISGHRSVSWYQQTPGQGLQFLFEYFSETQRNKGNFPGRFSGRQFSNSRSEMNVSTLELGDSALYLCASSLLIPGVQETQYFGPGTRLLVL.

This clonotype was detected ten times or more. DNA for the CDR3: TGTGCCTGGAATGGCCAGGGACTTTATGGCTACACCTTC. Protein: CAWNGQGLYGYTF. The chain is built from TRBV30 and TRBJ1-2; perhaps TRBD1 as D (5 bases). V lost 4 bases to trimming and J lost 5 bases, with 14 bases between them. The length of the CDR3 is 13 residues. Germline assignment: CDR1 GTSNPN and CDR2 SVGIG (reference sequence).